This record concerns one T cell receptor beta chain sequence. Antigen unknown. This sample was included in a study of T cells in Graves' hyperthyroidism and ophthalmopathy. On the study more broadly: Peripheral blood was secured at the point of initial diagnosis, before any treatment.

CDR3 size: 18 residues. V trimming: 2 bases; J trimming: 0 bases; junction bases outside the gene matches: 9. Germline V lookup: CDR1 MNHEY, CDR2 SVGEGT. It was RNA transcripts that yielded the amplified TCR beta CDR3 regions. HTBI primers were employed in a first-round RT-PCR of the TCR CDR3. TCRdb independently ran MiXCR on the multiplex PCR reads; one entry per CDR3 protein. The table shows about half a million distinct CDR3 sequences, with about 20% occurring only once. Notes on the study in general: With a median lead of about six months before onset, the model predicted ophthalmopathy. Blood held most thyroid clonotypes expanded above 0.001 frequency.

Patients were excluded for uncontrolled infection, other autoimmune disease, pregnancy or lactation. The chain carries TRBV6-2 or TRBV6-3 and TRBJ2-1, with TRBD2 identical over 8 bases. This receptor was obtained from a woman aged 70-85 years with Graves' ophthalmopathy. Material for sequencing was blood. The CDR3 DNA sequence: TGTGCCAGCAGTTACCGGACTAGCTCGTCGAGCTCCTACAATGAGCAGTTCTTC. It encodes CASSYRTSSSSSYNEQFF.